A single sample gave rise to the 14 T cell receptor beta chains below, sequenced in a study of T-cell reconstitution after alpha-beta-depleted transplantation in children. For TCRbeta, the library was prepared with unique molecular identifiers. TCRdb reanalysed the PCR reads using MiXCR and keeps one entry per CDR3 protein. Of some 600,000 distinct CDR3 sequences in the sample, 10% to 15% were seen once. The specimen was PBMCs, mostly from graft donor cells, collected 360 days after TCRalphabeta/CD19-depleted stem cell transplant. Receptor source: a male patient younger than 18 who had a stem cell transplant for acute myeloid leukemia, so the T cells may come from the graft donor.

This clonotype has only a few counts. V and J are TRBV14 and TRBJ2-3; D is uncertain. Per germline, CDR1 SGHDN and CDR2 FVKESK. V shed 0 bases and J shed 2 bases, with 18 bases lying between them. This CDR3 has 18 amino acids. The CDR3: CASSQDGDKPFPTDTQYF. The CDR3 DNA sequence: TGTGCCAGCAGCCAAGATGGAGACAAGCCCTTCCCCACAGATACGCAGTATTTT.

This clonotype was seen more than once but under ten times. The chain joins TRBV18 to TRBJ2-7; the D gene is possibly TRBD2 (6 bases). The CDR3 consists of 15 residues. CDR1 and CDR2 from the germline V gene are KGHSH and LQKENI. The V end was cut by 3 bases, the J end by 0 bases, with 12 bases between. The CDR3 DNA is TGTGCCAGCTCACCCCCCGGGGGACGCTCCTACGAGCAGTACTTC. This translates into CASSPPGGRSYEQYF.

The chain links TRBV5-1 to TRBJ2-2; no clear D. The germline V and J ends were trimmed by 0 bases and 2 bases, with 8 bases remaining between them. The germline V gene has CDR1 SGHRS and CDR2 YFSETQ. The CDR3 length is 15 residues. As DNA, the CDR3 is TGCGCCAGCAGCTTGGTTCTCAGAAACACCGGGGAGCTGTTTTTT. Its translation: CASSLVLRNTGELFF.

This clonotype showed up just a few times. The CDR3 nucleotides read TGTGCCACCAGCAGAGAGGTTTTGGGTACCATTCAGTTCTTC. This codes for CATSREVLGTIQFF. V gene TRBV15 combines with J gene TRBJ2-1, with D unresolved. The germline V gene has CDR1 LNHNV and CDR2 YYDKDF (reference sequence). Trimming took off 0 bases at V and 13 bases at J, with 16 bases between the two ends. The CDR3 runs to 14 residues.

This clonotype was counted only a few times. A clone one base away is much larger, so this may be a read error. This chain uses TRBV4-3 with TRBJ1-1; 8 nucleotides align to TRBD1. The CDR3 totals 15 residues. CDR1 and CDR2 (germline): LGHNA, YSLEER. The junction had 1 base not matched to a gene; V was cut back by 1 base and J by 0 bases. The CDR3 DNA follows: TGCGCCAGCAGCCAAGGGACAGGGATGAACACTGAAGCTTTCTTT. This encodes CASSQGTGMNTEAFF.

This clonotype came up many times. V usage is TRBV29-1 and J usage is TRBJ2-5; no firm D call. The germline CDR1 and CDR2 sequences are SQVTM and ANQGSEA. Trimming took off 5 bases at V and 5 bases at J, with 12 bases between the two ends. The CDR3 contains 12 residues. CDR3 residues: CSVSSSTETQYF. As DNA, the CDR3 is TGCAGCGTTTCATCTAGTACGGAGACCCAGTACTTC.

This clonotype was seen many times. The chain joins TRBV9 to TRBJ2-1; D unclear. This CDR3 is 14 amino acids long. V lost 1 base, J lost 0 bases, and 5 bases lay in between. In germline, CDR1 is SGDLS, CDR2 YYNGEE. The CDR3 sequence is CASSVSPSYNEQFF. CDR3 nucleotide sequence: TGTGCCAGCAGCGTATCGCCCTCCTACAATGAGCAGTTCTTC.

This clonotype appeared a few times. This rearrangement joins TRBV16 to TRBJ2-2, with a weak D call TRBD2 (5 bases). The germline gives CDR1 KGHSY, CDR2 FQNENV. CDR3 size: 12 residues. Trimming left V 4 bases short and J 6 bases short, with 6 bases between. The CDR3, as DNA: TGTGCCAGCAGCCGGCGGGCCGGGGAGCTGTTTTTT. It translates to CASSRRAGELFF.

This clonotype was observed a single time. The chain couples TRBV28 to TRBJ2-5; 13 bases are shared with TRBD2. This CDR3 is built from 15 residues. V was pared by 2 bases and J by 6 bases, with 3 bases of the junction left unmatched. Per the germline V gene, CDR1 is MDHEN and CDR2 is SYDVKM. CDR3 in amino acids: CASSLQGLAGKTQYF. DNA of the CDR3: TGTGCCAGCAGTTTACAGGGACTAGCGGGAAAGACCCAGTACTTC. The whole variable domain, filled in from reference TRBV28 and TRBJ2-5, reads DVKVTQSSRYLVKRTGEKVFLECVQDMDHENMFWYRQDPGLGLRLIYFSYDVKMKEKGDIPEGYSVSREKKERFSLILESASTNQTSMYLCASSLQGLAGKTQYFGPGTRLLVL.

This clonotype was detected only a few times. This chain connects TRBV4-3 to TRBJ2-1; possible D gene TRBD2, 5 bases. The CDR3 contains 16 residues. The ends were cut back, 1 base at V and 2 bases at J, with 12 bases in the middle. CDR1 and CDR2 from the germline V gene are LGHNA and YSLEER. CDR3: CASSQVFSGTYNEQFF. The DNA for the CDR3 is TGCGCCAGCAGCCAAGTATTCTCCGGGACCTACAATGAGCAGTTCTTC.

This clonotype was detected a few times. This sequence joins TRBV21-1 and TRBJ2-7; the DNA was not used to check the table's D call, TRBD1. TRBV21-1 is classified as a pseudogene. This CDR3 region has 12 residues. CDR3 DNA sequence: TGTGCCAGCAGGGGGCGGGTCGACGAGCAGTACTTC. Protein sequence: CASRGRVDEQYF.

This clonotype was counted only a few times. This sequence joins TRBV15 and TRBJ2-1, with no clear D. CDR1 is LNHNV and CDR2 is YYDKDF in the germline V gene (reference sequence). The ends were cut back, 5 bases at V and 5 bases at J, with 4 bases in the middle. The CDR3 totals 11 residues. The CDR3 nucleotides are TGTGCCACCAGCCTCGACAATGAGCAGTTCTTC. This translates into CATSLDNEQFF.

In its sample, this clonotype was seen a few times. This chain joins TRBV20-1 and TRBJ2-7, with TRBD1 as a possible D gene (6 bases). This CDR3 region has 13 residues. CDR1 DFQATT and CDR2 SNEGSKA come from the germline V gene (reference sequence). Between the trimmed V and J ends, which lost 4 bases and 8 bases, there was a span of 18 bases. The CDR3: CSATRGPLEKQYF. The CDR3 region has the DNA TGCAGTGCTACCAGGGGTCCCCTTGAAAAGCAGTACTTC.

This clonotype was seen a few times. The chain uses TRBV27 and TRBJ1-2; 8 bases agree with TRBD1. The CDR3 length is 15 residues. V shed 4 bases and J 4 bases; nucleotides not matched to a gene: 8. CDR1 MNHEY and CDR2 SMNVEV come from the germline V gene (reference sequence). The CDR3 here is CASSSRQGMAYGYTF. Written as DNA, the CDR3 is TGTGCCAGCAGTTCCAGACAGGGGATGGCCTATGGCTACACCTTC.